This entry features one T cell receptor (beta chain) sequence. Clinical history reported by participants formed the basis on which cohorts were assigned. The data were obtained in a study of blood T cell repertoires in COVID-19. Study-wide context: Sources were T cells, B-cell-depleted T cells, or PBMCs; the material itself was cDNA or gDNA.

In the original analysis: Estimated nucleated cell counts came from reference gene primer amplification. Profiling relied on immunoSEQ multiplex PCR, and the TCRdb table lists in-frame clones only, not all of them. The DNA gave D and trimming, while V, J and clone size come from that table. Of about 230,000 clones detected, roughly 88% appear once; the ten largest clones hold approximately 3.7%. The CDR3 contains 14 residues. Trimming removed 4 bases from V and 6 bases from J, with 15 bases in between. Germline V gene sequence: CDR1 WSHSY, CDR2 SAAADI. The receptor was isolated from a woman between 25 and 40 years old who had been exposed to COVID-19. Sequenced material: PBMCs or T cells enriched from blood (not recorded which). The V call is TRBV10-2, the J call TRBJ1-1; possibly TRBD1 for D (6 bases). The CDR3 here is CASSGTQGAPEAFF. DNA for the CDR3: TGCGCCAGCAGTGGAACACAGGGTGCTCCTGAAGCTTTCTTT.